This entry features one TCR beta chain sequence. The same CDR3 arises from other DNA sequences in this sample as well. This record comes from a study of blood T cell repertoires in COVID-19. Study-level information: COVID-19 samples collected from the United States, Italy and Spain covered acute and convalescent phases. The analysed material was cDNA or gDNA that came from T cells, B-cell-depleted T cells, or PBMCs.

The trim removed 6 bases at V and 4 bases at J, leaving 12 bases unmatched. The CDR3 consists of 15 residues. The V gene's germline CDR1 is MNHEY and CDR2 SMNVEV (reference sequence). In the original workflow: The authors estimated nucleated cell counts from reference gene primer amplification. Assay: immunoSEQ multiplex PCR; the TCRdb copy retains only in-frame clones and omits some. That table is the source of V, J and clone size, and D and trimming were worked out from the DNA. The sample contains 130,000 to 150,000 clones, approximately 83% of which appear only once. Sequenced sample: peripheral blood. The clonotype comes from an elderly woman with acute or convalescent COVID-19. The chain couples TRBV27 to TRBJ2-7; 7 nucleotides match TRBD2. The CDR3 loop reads CASSPAGGSPYEQYF. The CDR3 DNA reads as TGTGCCAGCAGCCCCGCCGGGGGGTCCCCTTACGAGCAGTACTTC.